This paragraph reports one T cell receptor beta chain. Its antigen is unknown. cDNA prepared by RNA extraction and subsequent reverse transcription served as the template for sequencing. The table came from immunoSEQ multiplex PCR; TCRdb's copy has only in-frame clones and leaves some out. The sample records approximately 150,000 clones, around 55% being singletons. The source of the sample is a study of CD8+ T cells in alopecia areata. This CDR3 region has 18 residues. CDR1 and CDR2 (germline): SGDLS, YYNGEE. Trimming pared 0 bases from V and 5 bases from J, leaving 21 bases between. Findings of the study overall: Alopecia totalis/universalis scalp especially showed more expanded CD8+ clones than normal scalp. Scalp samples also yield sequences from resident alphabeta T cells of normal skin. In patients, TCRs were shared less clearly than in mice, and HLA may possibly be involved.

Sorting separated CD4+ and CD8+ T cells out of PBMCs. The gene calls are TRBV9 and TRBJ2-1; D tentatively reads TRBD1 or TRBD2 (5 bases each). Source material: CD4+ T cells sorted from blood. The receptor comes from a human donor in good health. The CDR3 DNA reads TGTGCCAGCAGCGTAGGGCTCCCGGGACCCCACGGTCACAATGAGCAGTTCTTC. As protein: CASSVGLPGPHGHNEQFF.